This TCR beta chain came from a study of regulatory T cells in long-lasting Graves disease. Findings of the study overall: More public clonotypes were shared by persistent patients (about 3,000) than by new patients (approximately 1,000).

Time point meaning: persistent/refractory GD, antithyroid drugs over 5 years with positive TRAb. Scientists built the TCR library using RNA that was extracted from PBMCs. Peripheral blood, 7.5 to 9 milliliters of it, was drawn into EDTA tubes. This clonotype occurred a few times. Antigen unknown. Germline-derived CDR1 and CDR2 are KGHSH and LQKENI. The V end lost 0 bases, the J end lost 4 bases, and 16 bases lay between the germline ends. CDR3 length: 17 amino acids. Construction of the TCR beta libraries employed iRepertoire HTBI primers in conjunction with Arm-PCR of CDR3 regions. MiXCR, applied by TCRdb to the multiplex PCR reads, yields one record per CDR3 protein. The repertoire holds 310,000 or so distinct CDR3 sequences, with roughly 21% as singletons.

The chain employs TRBV18 and TRBJ2-1; no definite D call. This sequence originates from a female donor with Graves disease. The material was peripheral blood mononuclear cells (PBMCs), obtained when the disease was refractory, from a patient treated with antithyroid drugs. CDR3 amino acids: CASSPPVGMKIYNEQFF. The CDR3 DNA reads as TGTGCCAGCTCACCACCCGTGGGCATGAAGATATACAATGAGCAGTTCTTC.